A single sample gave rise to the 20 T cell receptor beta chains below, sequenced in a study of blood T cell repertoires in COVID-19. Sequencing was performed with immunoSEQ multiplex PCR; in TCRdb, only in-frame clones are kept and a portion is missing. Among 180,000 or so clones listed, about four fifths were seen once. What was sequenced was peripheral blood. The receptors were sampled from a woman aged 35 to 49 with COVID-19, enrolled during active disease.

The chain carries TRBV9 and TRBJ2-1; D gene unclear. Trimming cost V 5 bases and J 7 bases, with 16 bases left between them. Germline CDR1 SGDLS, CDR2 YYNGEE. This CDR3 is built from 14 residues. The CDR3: CASSTRRLSNEQFF. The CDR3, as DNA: TGTGCCAGCAGTACGAGGCGGCTTTCTAATGAGCAGTTCTTC.

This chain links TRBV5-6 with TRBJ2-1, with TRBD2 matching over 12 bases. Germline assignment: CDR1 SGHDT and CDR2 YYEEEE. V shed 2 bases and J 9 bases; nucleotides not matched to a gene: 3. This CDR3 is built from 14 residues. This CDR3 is CASSLILAGGEQFF. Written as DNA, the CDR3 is TGTGCCAGCAGCTTAATACTAGCGGGAGGTGAGCAGTTCTTC. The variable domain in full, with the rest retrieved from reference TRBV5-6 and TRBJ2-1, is DAGVTQSPTHLIKTRGQQVTLRCSPKSGHDTVSWYQQALGQGPQFIFQYYEEEERQRGNFPDRFSGHQFPNYSSELNVNALLLGDSALYLCASSLILAGGEQFFGPGTRLTVL.

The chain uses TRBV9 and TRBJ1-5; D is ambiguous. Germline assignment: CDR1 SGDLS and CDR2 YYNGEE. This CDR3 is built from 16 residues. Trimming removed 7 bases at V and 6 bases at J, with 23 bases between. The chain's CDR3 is CASYLSVVEGGQPQHF. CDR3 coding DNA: TGTGCCAGCTACCTCAGTGTGGTGGAGGGTGGTCAGCCCCAGCATTTT.

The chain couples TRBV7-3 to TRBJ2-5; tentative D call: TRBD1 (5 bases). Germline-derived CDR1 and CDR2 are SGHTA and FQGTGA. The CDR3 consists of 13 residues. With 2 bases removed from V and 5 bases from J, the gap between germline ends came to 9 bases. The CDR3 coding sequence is TGTGCCAGCAGCTTATCCTCAGGGGAGACCCAGTACTTC. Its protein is CASSLSSGETQYF.

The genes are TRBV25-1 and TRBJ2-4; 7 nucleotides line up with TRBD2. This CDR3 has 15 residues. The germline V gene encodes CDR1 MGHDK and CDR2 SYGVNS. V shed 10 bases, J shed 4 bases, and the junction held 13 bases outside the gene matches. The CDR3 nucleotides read TGTGCCACGGGGCACTCGGCTAGCGGTAAAAACATTCAGTACTTC. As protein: CATGHSASGKNIQYF.

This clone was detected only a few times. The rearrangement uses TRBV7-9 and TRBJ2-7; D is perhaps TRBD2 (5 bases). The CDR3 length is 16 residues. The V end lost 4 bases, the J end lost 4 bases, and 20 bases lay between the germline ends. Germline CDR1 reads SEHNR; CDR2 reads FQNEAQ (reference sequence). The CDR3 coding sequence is TGTGCCAGCAGCTCCCTACCATTTTCGACGGGATACGAGCAGTACGTC. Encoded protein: CASSSLPFSTGYEQYV.

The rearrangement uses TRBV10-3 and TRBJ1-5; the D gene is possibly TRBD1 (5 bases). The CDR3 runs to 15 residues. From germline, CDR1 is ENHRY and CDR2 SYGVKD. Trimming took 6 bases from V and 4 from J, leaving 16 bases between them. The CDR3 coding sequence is TGTGCCATCAGGGGGGGTTACGGGGAAAATCAGCCCCAGCATTTT. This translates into CAIRGGYGENQPQHF.

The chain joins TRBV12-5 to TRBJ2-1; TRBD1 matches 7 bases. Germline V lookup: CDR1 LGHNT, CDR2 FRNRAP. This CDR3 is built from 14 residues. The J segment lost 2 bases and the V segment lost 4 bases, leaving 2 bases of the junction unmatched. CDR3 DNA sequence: TGTGCTAGTGGTTCGGGACAGACCTACAATGAGCAGTTCTTC. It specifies CASGSGQTYNEQFF.

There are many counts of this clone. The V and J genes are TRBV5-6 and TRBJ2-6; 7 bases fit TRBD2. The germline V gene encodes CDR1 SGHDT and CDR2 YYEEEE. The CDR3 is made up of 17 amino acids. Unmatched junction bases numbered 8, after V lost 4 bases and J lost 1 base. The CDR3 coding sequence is TGTGCCAGCAGCGGGGAGGGTGAGGGATCTGGGGCCAACGTCCTGACTTTC. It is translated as CASSGEGEGSGANVLTF.

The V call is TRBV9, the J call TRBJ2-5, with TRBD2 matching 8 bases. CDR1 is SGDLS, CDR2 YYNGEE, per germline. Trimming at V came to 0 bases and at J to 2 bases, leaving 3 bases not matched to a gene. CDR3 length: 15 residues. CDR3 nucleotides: TGTGCCAGCAGCGTAGTGCCTAGCGGGCAAGAGACCCAGTACTTC. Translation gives CASSVVPSGQETQYF.

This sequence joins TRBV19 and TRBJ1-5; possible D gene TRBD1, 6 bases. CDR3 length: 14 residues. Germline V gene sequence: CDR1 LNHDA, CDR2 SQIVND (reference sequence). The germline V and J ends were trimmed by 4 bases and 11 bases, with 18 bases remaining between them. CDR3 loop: CASSTRDTGSTQHF. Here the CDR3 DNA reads TGTGCCAGTAGTACCCGGGACACGGGATCAACCCAGCATTTT.

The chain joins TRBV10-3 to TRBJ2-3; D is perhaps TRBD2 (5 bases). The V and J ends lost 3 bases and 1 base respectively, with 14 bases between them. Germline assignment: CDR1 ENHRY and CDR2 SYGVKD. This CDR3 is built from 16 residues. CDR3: CAISDGPAAGTDTQYF. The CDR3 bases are TGTGCCATCAGTGACGGACCAGCGGCCGGCACAGATACGCAGTATTTT.

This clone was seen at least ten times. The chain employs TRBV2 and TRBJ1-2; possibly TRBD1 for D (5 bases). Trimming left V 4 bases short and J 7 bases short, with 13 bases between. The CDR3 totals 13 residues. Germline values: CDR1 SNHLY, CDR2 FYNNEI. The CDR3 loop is CASSAAGVGGYTF. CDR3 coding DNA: TGTGCCAGCAGTGCGGCGGGGGTCGGTGGCTACACCTTC.

CDR3 bases: TGTGCCAGCAGACGGAGCGGTACCTCCTACGAGCAGTACTTC. As protein: CASRRSGTSYEQYF. V gene TRBV13 combines with J gene TRBJ2-7; TRBD2 is a possible D gene (5 bases). V dropped 6 bases and J dropped 0 bases, with 12 bases sitting between them. Germline lookup yields CDR1 PRHDT and CDR2 FYEKMQ (reference sequence). This CDR3 is 14 amino acids long. Variable domain in full (rest from reference TRBV13 and TRBJ2-7): AAGVIQSPRHLIKEKRETATLKCYPIPRHDTVYWYQQGPGQDPQFLISFYEKMQSDKGSIPDRFSAQQFSDYHSELNMSSLELGDSALYFCASRRSGTSYEQYFGPGTRLTVT.

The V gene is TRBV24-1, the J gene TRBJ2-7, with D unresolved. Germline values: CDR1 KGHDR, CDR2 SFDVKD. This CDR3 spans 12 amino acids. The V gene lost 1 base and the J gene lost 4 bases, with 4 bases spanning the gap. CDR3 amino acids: CATSDLLYEQYV. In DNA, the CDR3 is TGTGCCACCAGTGATTTATTATACGAGCAGTACGTC.

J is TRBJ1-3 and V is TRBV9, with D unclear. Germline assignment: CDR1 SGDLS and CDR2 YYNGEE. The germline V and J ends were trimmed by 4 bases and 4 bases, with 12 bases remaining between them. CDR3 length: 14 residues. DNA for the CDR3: TGTGCCAGCAGCTCGGGAACCCTGGGAAACACCATATATTTT. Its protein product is CASSSGTLGNTIYF. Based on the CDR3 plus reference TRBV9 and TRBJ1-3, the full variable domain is DSGVTQTPKHLITATGQRVTLRCSPRSGDLSVYWYQQSLDQGLQFLIQYYNGEERAKGNILERFSAQQFPDLHSELNLSSLELGDSALYFCASSSGTLGNTIYFGEGSWLTVV.

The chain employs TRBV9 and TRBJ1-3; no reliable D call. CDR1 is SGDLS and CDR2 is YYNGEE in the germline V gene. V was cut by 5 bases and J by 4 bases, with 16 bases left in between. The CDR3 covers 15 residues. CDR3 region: CASRSTEAAGNTIYF. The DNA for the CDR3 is TGTGCCAGCAGAAGCACTGAGGCGGCGGGAAACACCATATATTTT.

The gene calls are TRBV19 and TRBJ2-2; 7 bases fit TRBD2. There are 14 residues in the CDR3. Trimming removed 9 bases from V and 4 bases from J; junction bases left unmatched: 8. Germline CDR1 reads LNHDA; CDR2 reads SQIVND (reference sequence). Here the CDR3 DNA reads TGTGCCAGGCCCGAGGGACTACCCACCGGGGAGCTGTTTTTT. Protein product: CARPEGLPTGELFF.

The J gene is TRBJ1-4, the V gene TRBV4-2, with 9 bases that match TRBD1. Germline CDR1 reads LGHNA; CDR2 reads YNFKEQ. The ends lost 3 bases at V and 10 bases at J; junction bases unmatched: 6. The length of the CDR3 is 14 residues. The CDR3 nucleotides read TGTGCCAGCAGCCAGGACAGGGGAGGGGGAAAACTGTTTTTT. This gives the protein CASSQDRGGGKLFF.

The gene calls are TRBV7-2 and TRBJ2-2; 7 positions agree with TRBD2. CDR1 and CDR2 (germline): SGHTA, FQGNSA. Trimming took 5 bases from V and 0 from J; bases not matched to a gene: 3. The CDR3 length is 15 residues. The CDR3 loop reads CASSPGGANTGELFF. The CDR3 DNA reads TGTGCCAGCAGCCCGGGGGGAGCGAACACCGGGGAGCTGTTTTTT.